This T cell receptor (beta chain) was sequenced in a study of shared clonotypes between healthy human individuals. Germline V gene lookup returns CDR1 MDHEN and CDR2 SYDVKM. CDR3 length: 19 residues. V shed 5 bases, J shed 2 bases, and the junction held 16 bases outside the gene matches. Clones were sequenced by immunoSEQ multiplex PCR, and TCRdb holds only the in-frame ones, with some missing. The sample lists about 380,000 clones; around 96% were seen once. The specimen sequenced was memory CD8+ T cells sorted from blood. The subset: CD45RO+ cells pooled with CCR7-negative TemRA cells. The chain links TRBV28 to TRBJ2-1; 9 bases line up with TRBD2. The receptor's source is a man younger than 40 in good health. The CDR3 is CASSPPTHSGSMPYNEQFF. CDR3 coding DNA: TGTGCCAGCAGTCCCCCGACCCATAGCGGGAGTATGCCCTACAATGAGCAGTTCTTC.